These 10 T cell receptor beta chains were sequenced from one sample in a study of blood T cell repertoires in COVID-19. This table comes from immunoSEQ multiplex PCR, and its TCRdb copy is limited to in-frame clones, with some not included. The table includes roughly 250,000 clones, approximately 88% detected once. Material: PBMCs or T cells enriched from blood (not recorded which). These TCRs come from a woman aged 40-49 years with acute COVID-19.

The chain links TRBV7-8 to TRBJ2-2; the match to TRBD2 covers 10 bases. This CDR3 has 17 amino acids. The germline CDR1 and CDR2 sequences are SGHVS and FQNEAQ. J was trimmed by 5 bases and V by 7 bases; bases with no gene match: 13. As DNA, the CDR3 is TGTGCCAGCATCCCTCTACCCTGGACTAGCGGAACCGGGGAGCTGTTTTTT. It translates to CASIPLPWTSGTGELFF.

The rearrangement joins TRBV29-1 to TRBJ2-1, with TRBD2 identical over 10 bases. V gave up 2 bases and J gave up 0 bases; unmatched junction bases: 1. Per germline, CDR1 SQVTM and CDR2 ANQGSEA. The CDR3 has 15 residues. The CDR3 loop is CSVELAGVSYNEQFF. CDR3 bases: TGCAGCGTTGAACTAGCGGGAGTCTCCTACAATGAGCAGTTCTTC.

This clone was found a few times. The chain couples TRBV6-6 to TRBJ2-7; D is possibly TRBD2 (5 bases). The germline V gene encodes CDR1 MNHNY and CDR2 SVGAGI (reference sequence). Trimming shortened V by 6 bases and J by 5 bases, and 17 bases separated the two germline ends. The CDR3 covers 14 residues. The CDR3 coding sequence is TGTGCCAGCAGGACCGGGAAAGCCAAGGACGAGCAGTACGTC. Amino acids: CASRTGKAKDEQYV.

A note on this clone: At the DNA level, this CDR3 is encoded by other sequences in the same sample as well. CDR3 residues: CASSPGLAGDNEQFF. The CDR3 bases are TGTGCCAGCTCACCGGGACTAGCCGGGGACAATGAGCAGTTCTTC. The chain combines TRBV18 with TRBJ2-1; TRBD2 matches 9 bases. Germline V gene sequence: CDR1 KGHSH, CDR2 LQKENI. The J segment lost 5 bases and the V segment lost 3 bases, leaving 5 bases of the junction unmatched. This CDR3 has 15 amino acids.

This clone was recorded only once. The chain uses TRBV2 and TRBJ2-1; D might be TRBD2 (6 bases). Germline V gene lookup returns CDR1 SNHLY and CDR2 FYNNEI. The CDR3 totals 15 residues. The ends were cut back, 3 bases at V and 2 bases at J, with 11 bases in the middle. In DNA, the CDR3 is TGTGCCAGCAGTGAGATCGGGAGTACCTACAATGAGCAGTTCTTC. Translating gives CASSEIGSTYNEQFF. Combining the CDR3 with reference TRBV2 and TRBJ2-1 gives the whole variable domain EPEVTQTPSHQVTQMGQEVILRCVPISNHLYFYWYRQILGQKVEFLVSFYNNEISEKSEIFDDQFSVERPDGSNFTLKIRSTKLEDSAMYFCASSEIGSTYNEQFFGPGTRLTVL.

The chain is built from TRBV6-6 and TRBJ2-5, with 7 nucleotides matching TRBD1. Unmatched junction bases numbered 15, after V lost 6 bases and J lost 5 bases. The CDR3 is 16 amino acids. The germline V gene encodes CDR1 MNHNY and CDR2 SVGAGI (reference sequence). CDR3 amino acids: CASSTLTGVNGETQYF. The CDR3 DNA is TGTGCCAGCAGCACTCTCACAGGGGTTAATGGGGAGACCCAGTACTTC.

This chain connects TRBV5-6 to TRBJ1-4; a weak D match, TRBD1 (6 bases). The V gene lost 4 bases and the J gene lost 5 bases, with 15 bases spanning the gap. This CDR3 is 15 amino acids long. Germline CDR1 and CDR2: SGHDT and YYEEEE. Here the CDR3 reads CASSPRTAVNEKLFF. CDR3 nucleotide sequence: TGTGCCAGCAGCCCCAGGACAGCGGTGAATGAAAAACTGTTTTTT.

The V gene is TRBV19, the J gene TRBJ2-2, with 10 bases fitting TRBD1. The CDR3 totals 18 residues. Per germline, CDR1 LNHDA and CDR2 SQIVND (reference sequence). V lost 0 bases, J lost 5 bases, and 9 bases stayed unmatched. The CDR3 DNA sequence: TGTGCCAGTAGTATAGACCTCCCGGGACAGGGGATAACCGGGGAGCTGTTTTTT. Translated: CASSIDLPGQGITGELFF. The complete variable domain, with remaining parts taken from reference TRBV19 and TRBJ2-2, reads DGGITQSPKYLFRKEGQNVTLSCEQNLNHDAMYWYRQDPGQGLRLIYYSQIVNDFQKGDIAEGYSVSREKKESFPLTVTSAQKNPTAFYLCASSIDLPGQGITGELFFGEGSRLTVL.

The J gene is TRBJ2-3, the V gene TRBV3-1 (or the pseudogene TRBV3-2); no definite D call. Between the trimmed V and J ends, which lost 4 bases and 1 base, there was a span of 12 bases. Germline CDR1 is LGHDT and CDR2 is YNNKEL (reference sequence). The CDR3 runs to 15 residues. The CDR3 DNA sequence: TGTGCCAGCAGCCCTTCGCATGCGGGCACAGATACGCAGTATTTT. This translates into CASSPSHAGTDTQYF.

This clone was observed at least ten times. This chain connects TRBV7-3 to TRBJ2-7; the D gene is possibly TRBD2 (6 bases). Germline V gene sequence: CDR1 SGHTA, CDR2 FQGTGA. Trimming took off 5 bases at V and 4 bases at J, with 15 bases between the two ends. CDR3 size: 14 residues. CDR3 nucleotide sequence: TGTGCCAGCAGCCCTACGACGGGGGTTTACGAGCAGTACTTC. Translating it yields CASSPTTGVYEQYF.